The 19 T cell receptor beta chains below all came from one sample that was sequenced in a study of cytomegalovirus exposure and HLA in healthy donors. Generated by immunoSEQ multiplex PCR, the TCRdb table keeps only in-frame clones and is missing some. The sample lists about 240,000 clones, around 85% seen once, with roughly 1.2% in the top ten. The sequenced sample consisted of PBMCs. These receptors were obtained from a woman in her 30s in good health and CMV-seropositive.

V and J are TRBV27 and TRBJ2-7; a possible D gene is TRBD1 (5 bases). Per germline, CDR1 MNHEY and CDR2 SMNVEV (reference sequence). V shed 0 bases and J shed 8 bases, with 17 bases lying between them. The CDR3 contains 15 residues. CDR3: CASSLSGLSNRKQYF. The CDR3 DNA reads as TGTGCCAGCAGTTTATCGGGGCTTAGCAATCGCAAGCAGTACTTC.

This clone was observed a single time. This rearrangement joins TRBV4-1 to TRBJ2-1; 9 bases map to TRBD1. Unmatched junction bases numbered 6, after V lost 1 base and J lost 8 bases. Per germline, CDR1 MGHRA and CDR2 YSYEKL. The CDR3 extends over 15 amino acids. The DNA of the CDR3 is TGCGCCAGCAGCCAAGGACCGGGACAGGGAGATGAGCAGTTCTTC. Translation: CASSQGPGQGDEQFF.

This clone has only a few counts. The rearrangement joins TRBV9 to TRBJ1-1; D might be TRBD1 (5 bases). V was clipped by 3 bases and J by 3 bases, with 9 bases between them. CDR1 SGDLS and CDR2 YYNGEE come from the germline V gene. This CDR3 comprises 13 residues. In nucleotides, the CDR3 is TGTGCCAGCAGCGACAGGAGGGACACTGAAGCTTTCTTT. This sequence encodes CASSDRRDTEAFF.

The rearrangement uses TRBV28 and TRBJ2-5, with 12 bases aligning to TRBD1. The V gene's germline CDR1 is MDHEN and CDR2 SYDVKM. This CDR3 comprises 15 residues. With 4 bases clipped from V and 3 bases from J, the junction kept 3 bases outside the gene matches. CDR3 DNA: TGTGCCAGCAGTTACGGGACAGGGGGCGAAGAGACCCAGTACTTC. Translation gives CASSYGTGGEETQYF.

The rearrangement links TRBV5-5 to TRBJ2-7; 9 positions match TRBD1. CDR1 is SGHKS and CDR2 is YYEKEE in the germline V gene (reference sequence). CDR3 length: 14 amino acids. V shed 4 bases and J 4 bases; nucleotides not matched to a gene: 6. The CDR3 spells CASSHGQGLYEQYF. CDR3 DNA sequence: TGTGCCAGCAGCCACGGACAGGGGTTGTACGAGCAGTACTTC. Variable domain in full (rest from reference TRBV5-5 and TRBJ2-7): DAGVTQSPTHLIKTRGQQVTLRCSPISGHKSVSWYQQVLGQGPQFIFQYYEKEERGRGNFPDRFSARQFPNYSSELNVNALLLGDSALYLCASSHGQGLYEQYFGPGTRLTVT.

This sequence joins TRBV5-1 and TRBJ1-2; TRBD1 aligns across 11 bases. Unmatched junction bases numbered 6, after V lost 5 bases and J lost 0 bases. The CDR3 length is 16 residues. Per the germline V gene, CDR1 is SGHRS and CDR2 is YFSETQ. The CDR3 loop is CASRAGTGGSNYGYTF. The CDR3 nucleotides are TGCGCCAGCAGAGCCGGGACAGGGGGATCTAACTATGGCTACACCTTC.

The genes are TRBV6-4 and TRBJ1-1, with D tentatively TRBD1 (5 bases). Per germline, CDR1 MRHNA and CDR2 SNTAGT. Trimming took 10 bases from V and 8 from J, leaving 11 bases between them. The CDR3 covers 10 residues. The CDR3 nucleotides are TGTGCCATGGGGGGGATAGAAGCTTTCTTT. Translation: CAMGGIEAFF.

The chain uses TRBV10-3 and TRBJ1-2, with 10 bases that match TRBD1. The CDR3 totals 14 residues. Germline CDR1 is ENHRY and CDR2 is SYGVKD. J gave up 2 bases and V 4 bases, and 1 base lay outside the gene matches. CDR3 DNA sequence: TGTGCCATCAGTGTGGGACAGGGGAACTATGGCTACACCTTC. It is translated as CAISVGQGNYGYTF.

This clone was observed once. V is TRBV2 and J is TRBJ1-1; D not certain. From germline, CDR1 is SNHLY and CDR2 FYNNEI. The CDR3 contains 15 residues. Trimming cost V 1 base and J 1 base, with 10 bases left between them. The CDR3 DNA reads as TGTGCCAGCAGTGAAGGGAGAGGGAGGAACACTGAAGCTTTCTTT. This codes for CASSEGRGRNTEAFF.

The chain joins TRBV19 to TRBJ1-2; D gene ambiguous. Trimming removed 2 bases from V and 4 bases from J, with 11 bases in between. CDR1 and CDR2 from the germline V gene are LNHDA and SQIVND (reference sequence). The CDR3 consists of 14 residues. CDR3 sequence reads: CASSIPRHPYGYTF. Here the CDR3 DNA reads TGTGCCAGTAGTATACCCAGACACCCCTATGGCTACACCTTC.

The chain combines TRBV27 with TRBJ2-5; D might be TRBD2 (9 bases). Germline V lookup: CDR1 MNHEY, CDR2 SMNVEV (reference sequence). The CDR3 is made up of 19 amino acids. V lost 5 bases and J 4 bases, leaving 29 bases between the germline ends. CDR3 sequence reads: CASSPWTGNAGGLGETQYF. The CDR3 region has the DNA TGTGCCAGCAGTCCATGGACAGGGAATGCGGGAGGGCTGGGAGAGACCCAGTACTTC.

This clone was seen only a few times. The chain has TRBV7-9 and TRBJ2-2; TRBD1 agrees at 10 bases. The V and J ends lost 3 bases and 3 bases, in that order; junction bases with no gene match: 1. Per germline, CDR1 SEHNR and CDR2 FQNEAQ (reference sequence). The CDR3 loop spans 15 amino acids. CDR3 amino acids: CASSLGQGYTGELFF. CDR3 coding DNA: TGTGCCAGCAGCTTGGGACAGGGGTACACCGGGGAGCTGTTTTTT.

This clone has a handful of counts. This chain links TRBV4-1 with TRBJ2-7; 7 bases match TRBD2. Germline CDR1 reads MGHRA; CDR2 reads YSYEKL. The V and J ends lost 0 bases and 3 bases, in that order; junction bases with no gene match: 5. This CDR3 has 15 amino acids. The CDR3 region is CASSQELAQDYEQYF. Written as DNA, the CDR3 is TGCGCCAGCAGCCAAGAACTAGCGCAAGACTACGAGCAGTACTTC.

The V call is TRBV5-1, the J call TRBJ1-1; 9 positions agree with TRBD1. The trim removed 0 bases at V and 1 base at J, leaving 7 bases unmatched. This CDR3 is 17 amino acids long. Germline CDR1 reads SGHRS; CDR2 reads YFSETQ. The CDR3 bases are TGCGCCAGCAGCTTGGAGGGGCCGGGACAGGGGAACACTGAAGCTTTCTTT. Amino acids: CASSLEGPGQGNTEAFF. Full variable domain (missing parts from reference TRBV5-1 and TRBJ1-1): KAGVTQTPRYLIKTRGQQVTLSCSPISGHRSVSWYQQTPGQGLQFLFEYFSETQRNKGNFPGRFSGRQFSNSRSEMNVSTLELGDSALYLCASSLEGPGQGNTEAFFGQGTRLTVV.

The V gene is TRBV28, the J gene TRBJ2-7, with 12 positions matching TRBD1. V was clipped by 7 bases and J by 6 bases; unmatched bases: 7. This CDR3 region has 14 residues. The germline CDR1 and CDR2 sequences are MDHEN and SYDVKM. CDR3 nucleotide sequence: TGTGCCAGCACCGGGGACAGGGGGCTAAGCGAGCAGTACTTC. This translates into CASTGDRGLSEQYF.

V gene TRBV5-1 combines with J gene TRBJ1-4; a possible D gene is TRBD1 (6 bases). Trimming stripped 2 bases from V and 8 bases from J, with 16 bases between. There are 15 residues in the CDR3. Germline CDR1 SGHRS, CDR2 YFSETQ. In DNA, the CDR3 is TGCGCCAGCAGCTTTTCAACAGGGAGGGGAGAAAAACTGTTTTTT. Its protein is CASSFSTGRGEKLFF.

The chain couples TRBV27 to TRBJ2-3; 9 positions agree with TRBD1. V gave up 10 bases and J gave up 2 bases; unmatched junction bases: 7. The CDR3 contains 14 residues. Looked up from germline, CDR1 is MNHEY and CDR2 is SMNVEV (reference sequence). The CDR3 is CATGQGSHTDTQYF. CDR3 in DNA: TGTGCCACCGGACAGGGGAGTCACACAGATACGCAGTATTTT.

This clone is a singleton in its sample. This rearrangement joins TRBV29-1 to TRBJ2-5; 7 bases align to TRBD1. The germline V gene has CDR1 SQVTM and CDR2 ANQGSEA. The CDR3 has 14 amino acids. CDR3 sequence (DNA): TGCAGTAGTAGAGTCGGACAGGCCGGAGAGACCCAGTACTTC. Residues: CSSRVGQAGETQYF.

V is TRBV7-2 and J is TRBJ1-2; TRBD1 might be the D (5 bases). The germline V gene has CDR1 SGHTA and CDR2 FQGNSA. The CDR3 loop spans 14 amino acids. The germline V and J ends were trimmed by 3 bases and 8 bases, with 16 bases remaining between them. This CDR3 reads CASSFSVGPSGYTF. As DNA, the CDR3 is TGTGCCAGCAGCTTTTCAGTGGGGCCCTCGGGCTACACCTTC.